Shown below are 6 T cell receptor beta chains from a single sample sequenced in a study of T cells in Graves' hyperthyroidism and ophthalmopathy. RNA transcripts yielded amplified TCR beta CDR3 regions. The TCR CDR3 was amplified in a first-round RT-PCR using the HTBI primer set. TCRdb processed the multiplex PCR reads anew with MiXCR; each CDR3 protein has one entry. In the table there are some 98,000 distinct CDR3 sequences, 40% of which are singletons. The sample consisted of peripheral blood or thyroid tissue (not recorded which). The receptor set was obtained from a woman in her 30s with Graves' hyperthyroidism.

The chain has TRBV12-3 or TRBV12-4 and TRBJ2-7; maybe TRBD2 (6 bases). The CDR3 has 17 residues. Trimming pared 6 bases from V and 0 bases from J, leaving 21 bases between. This chain's CDR3 is CASSQDDVGAGSYEQYF. The CDR3 nucleotides are TGTGCCAGCAGCCAAGATGATGTGGGAGCGGGCTCCTACGAGCAGTACTTC.

This clonotype occurred many times. The rearrangement uses TRBV28 and TRBJ2-5, with D possibly called TRBD1 or TRBD2 (5 bases each). Trimming removed 5 bases at V and 7 bases at J, with 11 bases between. This CDR3 has 12 residues. Germline V gene lookup returns CDR1 MDHEN and CDR2 SYDVKM. The CDR3 here is CASSPGRMTQYF. In DNA, the CDR3 is TGTGCCAGCAGTCCAGGGAGAATGACCCAGTACTTC.

The CDR3 is CAISGLSGTDKGYTF. In DNA, the CDR3 is TGTGCCATCAGTGGCCTATCCGGGACAGACAAAGGCTACACCTTC. V and J are TRBV10-3 and TRBJ1-2; TRBD1 agrees at 7 bases. This CDR3 region has 15 residues. V was clipped by 4 bases and J by 8 bases; unmatched bases: 13. Germline loops: CDR1 ENHRY, CDR2 SYGVKD.

This clonotype has at least ten counts. The chain employs TRBV28 and TRBJ1-2; D gene ambiguous. With 3 bases removed from V and 3 bases from J, the gap between germline ends came to 11 bases. The CDR3 is 14 residues long. CDR1 and CDR2 (germline): MDHEN, SYDVKM. CDR3: CASSFVRVDYGYTF. DNA for the CDR3: TGTGCCAGCAGTTTCGTCCGGGTAGACTATGGCTACACCTTC.

The chain employs TRBV13 and TRBJ1-2, with D maybe TRBD1 (5 bases). This CDR3 has 15 residues. CDR1 and CDR2 (germline): PRHDT, FYEKMQ (reference sequence). The V end was cut by 5 bases, the J end by 3 bases, with 16 bases between. CDR3 nucleotides: TGTGCCAGCAGCCTTCGGGGCCCTACCCACTATGGCTACACCTTC. This translates into CASSLRGPTHYGYTF.

With respect to this clonotype: Given the absence of the conserved phenylalanine or tryptophan at the CDR3 end, a read error is likely. This chain uses TRBV24-1 with TRBJ1-2; tentatively, D is TRBD1 (5 bases). Germline V gives CDR1 KGHDR, CDR2 SFDVKD. The CDR3 length is 13 residues. CDR3 protein: CTTSDLQGYGYTS. In DNA form, the CDR3 reads TGTACCACCAGTGATTTGCAGGGCTATGGCTACACCTCC.